Presented here are 14 T cell receptor beta chains from one specimen sequenced in a study of T cell responses to AZD1222 COVID-19 vaccine. The repertoire was sequenced with immunoSEQ multiplex PCR; TCRdb's copy has only in-frame clones and lacks some. This table holds 100,000 or so clones, 85% to 90% found once. Sequences were derived from peripheral blood, sampled on day 0 of AZD1222 vaccination. Receptors originate from an adult in good health.

This clone was seen only a few times. This chain uses TRBV9 with TRBJ1-5, with D perhaps TRBD1 (5 bases). The germline gives CDR1 SGDLS, CDR2 YYNGEE. The CDR3 has 15 residues. With 3 bases removed from V and 1 base from J, the gap between germline ends came to 11 bases. The CDR3 reads CASSAEGRSNQPQHF. Written as DNA, the CDR3 is TGTGCCAGCAGCGCCGAGGGGCGAAGCAATCAGCCCCAGCATTTT.

This clone was detected only once. The chain employs TRBV2 and TRBJ1-4, with 7 bases matching TRBD1. After removal of 4 bases from V and 3 bases from J, the junction contained 5 bases not matched to a gene. CDR3 length equals 15 residues. CDR1 and CDR2 (germline): SNHLY, FYNNEI. CDR3 DNA: TGTGCCAGCAGTGCAGGGGGGTTGGCTAATGAAAAACTGTTTTTT. Amino acid sequence: CASSAGGLANEKLFF. Combining the CDR3 with reference TRBV2 and TRBJ1-4 gives the whole variable domain EPEVTQTPSHQVTQMGQEVILRCVPISNHLYFYWYRQILGQKVEFLVSFYNNEISEKSEIFDDQFSVERPDGSNFTLKIRSTKLEDSAMYFCASSAGGLANEKLFFGSGTQLSVL.

The gene calls are TRBV15 and TRBJ1-5, with 11 bases identical to TRBD1. This CDR3 is 16 amino acids long. V trimming: 1 base; J trimming: 3 bases; junction bases outside the gene matches: 2. CDR1 is LNHNV and CDR2 is YYDKDF in the germline V gene (reference sequence). The CDR3 sequence is CATSRGDRGDNQPQHF. DNA of the CDR3: TGTGCCACCAGCAGAGGGGACAGGGGGGACAATCAGCCCCAGCATTTT. Using reference TRBV15 and TRBJ1-5 for the parts outside the CDR3, the full variable domain is DAMVIQNPRYQVTQFGKPVTLSCSQTLNHNVMYWYQQKSSQAPKLLFHYYDKDFNNEADTPDNFQSRRPNTSFCFLDIRSPGLGDTAMYLCATSRGDRGDNQPQHFGDGTRLSIL.

The chain uses TRBV27 and TRBJ2-7; 11 positions agree with TRBD1. V shed 4 bases and J 3 bases; nucleotides not matched to a gene: 5. Germline values: CDR1 MNHEY, CDR2 SMNVEV (reference sequence). The CDR3 is 15 residues long. DNA of the CDR3: TGTGCCAGCAGTTCATCCGGGACAGGGGGCTACGAGCAGTACTTC. Translation: CASSSSGTGGYEQYF.

This rearrangement joins TRBV6-5 to TRBJ1-4; D may be TRBD1 (6 bases). Trimming removed 6 bases from V and 0 bases from J, with 8 bases in between. CDR3 size: 14 residues. In germline, CDR1 is MNHEY, CDR2 SVGAGI. The CDR3 DNA follows: TGTGCCAGCAGGAGGACAGCAACTAATGAAAAACTGTTTTTT. This translates into CASRRTATNEKLFF.

The rearrangement links TRBV5-1 to TRBJ1-4, with 9 bases that match TRBD1. Trimming at V came to 4 bases and at J to 7 bases, leaving 11 bases not matched to a gene. The CDR3 totals 16 residues. CDR1 is SGHRS and CDR2 is YFSETQ in the germline V gene. CDR3 sequence: CASSLGPTGGTEKLFF. The CDR3 DNA follows: TGCGCCAGCAGCCTGGGCCCGACAGGGGGAACTGAAAAACTGTTTTTT.

This clone was observed a few times. The chain has TRBV28 and TRBJ1-2, with D possibly TRBD1 on 5 matching bases. CDR1 is MDHEN, CDR2 SYDVKM, per germline. The CDR3 consists of 11 residues. CDR3 sequence: CYSKGLQGYTF. The CDR3 DNA is TGTTACTCTAAGGGGCTCCAAGGCTACACCTTC.

The gene calls are TRBV6-2 or TRBV6-3 and TRBJ1-5; TRBD1 aligns across 7 bases. Germline V gene lookup returns CDR1 MNHEY and CDR2 SVGEGT. J gave up 7 bases and V 4 bases, and 7 bases lay outside the gene matches. This CDR3 contains 14 residues. In nucleotides, the CDR3 is TGTGCCAGCAGTTTCCTACAGGGGTTCCAGCCCCAGCATTTT. It translates to CASSFLQGFQPQHF.

The V gene is TRBV5-6, the J gene TRBJ1-6; possible D gene TRBD1, 5 bases. The CDR3 contains 14 residues. Germline V gives CDR1 SGHDT, CDR2 YYEEEE. V was trimmed by 0 bases and J by 8 bases, leaving 9 bases between them. This CDR3 reads CASSLERGDSPLHF. The DNA of the CDR3 is TGTGCCAGCAGCTTGGAGAGGGGCGATTCACCCCTCCACTTT.

The chain combines TRBV9 with TRBJ1-2; D uncertain. The CDR3 is 11 amino acids. V gave up 3 bases and J gave up 6 bases, with 6 bases separating them. Germline V CDR1 and CDR2: SGDLS, YYNGEE. The CDR3 nucleotides are TGTGCCAGCAGCGACAGAGATGGCTACACCTTC. Protein sequence: CASSDRDGYTF.

This clone was found a few times. The gene calls are TRBV9 and TRBJ2-1; 8 bases are shared with TRBD1. Trimming cost V 0 bases and J 15 bases; bases outside gene matches: 8. The CDR3 has 13 amino acids. Per germline, CDR1 SGDLS and CDR2 YYNGEE. The CDR3 nucleotides read TGTGCCAGCAGCGTAGCGGGACAGGTACGCTTGTTCTTC. Residues: CASSVAGQVRLFF.

This chain connects TRBV21-1 to TRBJ1-4. TRBV21-1 is labeled a pseudogene. The CDR3 is 20 amino acids. CDR3 sequence: CASTHPHQGLAQTFNEKLFF. CDR3 bases: TGTGCCAGCACCCATCCCCACCAGGGACTCGCGCAGACCTTTAATGAAAAACTGTTTTTT.

The gene calls are TRBV6-2 or TRBV6-3 and TRBJ2-7, with a tentative D call TRBD1 (6 bases). Per the germline V gene, CDR1 is MNHEY and CDR2 is SVGEGT. This CDR3 has 15 residues. The V end lost 2 bases, the J end lost 5 bases, and 16 bases lay between the germline ends. As DNA, the CDR3 is TGTGCCAGCAGTTACCCGGTACTACAGGGTAACGAGCAGTACTTC. This codes for CASSYPVLQGNEQYF.

The sample holds one count of this clone. The chain uses TRBV28 and TRBJ1-2; 9 positions match TRBD1. Germline loops: CDR1 MDHEN, CDR2 SYDVKM. The CDR3 extends over 17 amino acids. The J segment lost 8 bases and the V segment lost 3 bases, leaving 16 bases of the junction unmatched. The CDR3 coding sequence is TGTGCCAGCAGTTTTCCTTTGTCGTCCCGGGACAGGGACGGCTACACCTTC. It encodes CASSFPLSSRDRDGYTF.